The rows below give T cell receptor beta chains drawn from one sample of a study of control samples from healthy donors and cancer patients. This table comes from immunoSEQ multiplex PCR, and its TCRdb copy is limited to in-frame clones, with some not included. This sample has around 130,000 clones, with roughly 90% found just once. The sequenced sample consisted of blood. The receptors here all came from a man aged 45-60 years in good health. The CDR3 runs from the conserved cysteine through the conserved F or W. D genes are given only for firm matches. Clone size is given for some rows only: seen once, a few or many times, or a class if the clone is expanded.

TRBJ1-2 | NA | few | TRBV6-2/TRBV6-3 | CASSYSNRLNGYTF | TGTGCCAGCAGTTACTCGAACAGGCTGAATGGCTACACCTTC
TRBJ1-5 | NA | NA | TRBV19 | CASSSRQSRAQHF | TGTGCCAGTAGTTCCCGACAGTCTCGGGCCCAGCATTTT
TRBJ1-3 | NA | NA | TRBV25-1 | CASSEYGRNSGNTIYF | TGTGCCAGCAGTGAATATGGACGGAACTCTGGAAACACCATATATTTT
TRBJ1-2 | NA | NA | TRBV6-2/TRBV6-3 | CASSYSTNGYTF | TGTGCCAGCAGTTACTCAACAAATGGCTACACCTTC
TRBJ2-1 | NA | few | TRBV7-9 | CASSWGRGNEQFF | TGTGCCAGCAGCTGGGGTAGGGGTAATGAGCAGTTCTTC
TRBJ1-6 | TRBD1 | NA | TRBV6-1 | CASSDGTGGSNSPLHF | TGTGCCAGCAGTGACGGAACAGGGGGTAGCAATTCACCCCTCCACTTT
TRBJ2-7 | NA | NA | TRBV19 | CASRDSGASYEQYF | TGTGCCAGTAGGGACTCCGGGGCTTCCTACGAGCAGTACTTC
TRBJ1-6 | NA | NA | TRBV4-3 | CASSYAPQGDNSPLHF | TGCGCCAGCAGCTATGCACCACAGGGAGATAATTCACCCCTCCACTTT
TRBJ1-5 | NA | NA | TRBV19 | CASSIDLNQPQHF | TGTGCCAGTAGTATAGATCTAAATCAGCCCCAGCATTTT
TRBJ1-2 | TRBD1 | NA | TRBV25-1 | CASSRSGTGVYGYTF | TGTGCCAGCAGTAGGTCTGGGACAGGGGTCTATGGCTACACCTTC
TRBJ1-2 | TRBD1 | NA | TRBV18 | CASSPYLGQGTSNYGYTF | TGTGCCAGCTCACCATATCTGGGACAGGGCACCAGTAACTATGGCTACACCTTC
TRBJ1-2 | NA | NA | TRBV12-3/TRBV12-4 | CASSPRGIYGYTF | TGTGCCAGCAGTCCAAGAGGGATTTATGGCTACACCTTC
TRBJ1-1 | NA | NA | TRBV7-9 | CASSYERKTELNTEAFF | TGTGCCAGCAGCTACGAGCGGAAGACAGAGCTGAACACTGAAGCTTTCTTT
TRBJ2-5 | TRBD1 | NA | TRBV27 | CASKGQGQETQYF | TGTGCCAGCAAGGGACAGGGCCAAGAGACCCAGTACTTC
TRBJ1-6 | NA | NA | TRBV29-1 | CSVEAGGSGSPLHF | TGCAGCGTTGAAGCAGGAGGGTCGGGTTCACCCCTCCACTTT
TRBJ1-2 | NA | NA | TRBV30 | CAWSVFVEGYTF | TGTGCCTGGAGTGTATTTGTGGAGGGCTACACCTTC
TRBJ1-4 | NA | NA | TRBV3-1/TRBV3-2 | CASSQGWRGNEKLFF | TGTGCCAGCAGCCAAGGATGGAGGGGTAATGAAAAACTGTTTTTT
TRBJ1-5 | NA | NA | TRBV10-2 | CASRAPPEGNSNQPQHF | TGCGCCAGCAGGGCCCCTCCGGAGGGAAATAGCAATCAGCCCCAGCATTTT
TRBJ1-2 | NA | NA | TRBV2 | CASSGWRDPNYGYTF | TGTGCCAGCAGTGGGTGGAGGGACCCTAACTATGGCTACACCTTC
TRBJ2-2 | NA | few | TRBV6-5 | CASMGDLNTGELFF | TGTGCCAGCATGGGCGACCTGAACACCGGGGAGCTGTTTTTT
TRBJ2-1 | TRBD1 | NA | TRBV7-9 | CASSLVQGAYEQFF | TGTGCCAGCAGCTTAGTACAGGGGGCCTATGAGCAGTTCTTC
TRBJ2-1 | NA | NA | TRBV5-1 | CASSQNRDGYNEQFF | TGCGCCAGCAGCCAAAACCGGGACGGGTACAATGAGCAGTTCTTC
TRBJ1-6 | NA | NA | TRBV6-4 | CASGDSFNSPLHF | TGTGCCAGCGGTGACTCGTTTAATTCACCCCTCCACTTT
TRBJ2-3 | TRBD2 | NA | TRBV5-5 | CASSSTSGGADTQYF | TGTGCCAGCAGCTCGACTAGCGGGGGAGCAGATACGCAGTATTTT